The entry that follows covers one TCR beta chain sequence. Its cognate antigen is unknown. PCR amplification relied on 60 Vbeta primers (plus 13 Jbeta primers). In the source study's methods: Unique TCR beta chains totaled some 81 million in a later count, with some 10 million of them shared. The assay was immunoSEQ multiplex PCR, and TCRdb's table has in-frame clones only and misses some. The V and J calls and clone size come from that table; D and trimming were worked out from the DNA. The table includes approximately 280,000 clones, 70% to 90% detected once. This CDR3 spans 12 amino acids. The V end lost 3 bases, the J end lost 5 bases, and 6 bases lay between the germline ends. Germline CDR1 and CDR2: SGDLS and YYNGEE. The sample is drawn from a study of cytomegalovirus exposure and HLA in healthy donors. Study-level points and caveats: Cytomegalovirus association was listed for about 170 TCR beta chains.

The chain joins TRBV9 to TRBJ2-4, with D possibly matching TRBD2 (6 bases). Sequenced sample: PBMCs. The sequence was collected from a woman aged 18-30 years in good health and CMV-seronegative. CDR3 region: CASSGGENIQYF. In DNA, the CDR3 is TGTGCCAGCAGCGGGGGGGAAAACATTCAGTACTTC.